The 28 T cell receptor beta chains given below trace back to one sample, sequenced in a study of T-cell memory formation after mild COVID-19. Each CDR3 protein gets one entry after TCRdb re-called the 5' RACE reads with MiXCR. Counted here are 210,000 or so distinct CDR3 sequences, approximately 20% occurring once; the ten biggest clones make up roughly 2.4%. Sequencing input: PBMCs or a T cell subset sorted from them (not recorded which). The receptors originated from an adult woman who had mild COVID-19 (a few samples of this study predate the infection). Cell type and time point are not known.

This clonotype was detected a few times. The chain links TRBV6-1 to TRBJ1-5; 8 bases align to TRBD1. V gave up 8 bases and J gave up 2 bases; unmatched junction bases: 5. This CDR3 region has 14 residues. CDR1 and CDR2 (germline): MNHNS, SASEGT. The DNA for the CDR3 is TGTGCCAGCGGGACAGGTTTCGGCAATCAGCCCCAGCATTTT. This translates into CASGTGFGNQPQHF.

This clonotype has just a few counts. The V call is TRBV5-1, the J call TRBJ1-1; TRBD1 agrees at 7 bases. Germline trimming cut 2 bases from V and 4 bases from J; bases unmatched to any gene: 5. Germline V CDR1 and CDR2: SGHRS, YFSETQ. The CDR3 runs 14 residues. CDR3 in amino acids: CASSLGGRATEAFF. CDR3 in DNA: TGCGCCAGCAGCTTAGGGGGCCGGGCCACTGAAGCTTTCTTT.

The rearrangement uses TRBV27 and TRBJ2-7, with D perhaps TRBD1 (5 bases). Trimming took off 2 bases at V and 1 base at J, with 6 bases between the two ends. The germline gives CDR1 MNHEY, CDR2 SMNVEV (reference sequence). The CDR3 extends over 13 amino acids. The CDR3 is CASSLKGSYEQYF. The CDR3 DNA reads as TGTGCCAGCAGTTTAAAGGGGTCCTACGAGCAGTACTTC.

The chain couples TRBV4-1 to TRBJ1-1; perhaps TRBD1 as D (6 bases). With 0 bases removed from V and 7 bases from J, the gap between germline ends came to 9 bases. The germline V gene has CDR1 MGHRA and CDR2 YSYEKL. The CDR3 is 13 amino acids. This chain's CDR3 is CASSQDRGVEAFF. The CDR3 DNA is TGCGCCAGCAGCCAAGATAGGGGGGTTGAAGCTTTCTTT.

This clonotype was seen once. The chain joins TRBV5-5 to TRBJ2-7, with a weak D call TRBD1 (6 bases). V lost 0 bases and J 5 bases, leaving 12 bases between the germline ends. Looked up from germline, CDR1 is SGHKS and CDR2 is YYEKEE (reference sequence). The CDR3 runs to 14 residues. CDR3 bases: TGTGCCAGCAGCTTGGTACAGGGTTCCCACGAGCAGTACTTC. Translating it yields CASSLVQGSHEQYF.

The CDR3, as DNA: TGTGCCAGCAACCCCCAAGGGAGGCATAACACCGGGGAGCTGTTTTTT. Protein: CASNPQGRHNTGELFF. V is TRBV12-3 or TRBV12-4 and J is TRBJ2-2; D possibly corresponds to TRBD2 (6 bases). This CDR3 comprises 16 residues. With 7 bases removed from V and 2 bases from J, the gap between germline ends came to 17 bases.

V is TRBV30 and J is TRBJ2-1, with a weak D call TRBD1 (6 bases). This CDR3 has 15 amino acids. Germline V gene lookup returns CDR1 GTSNPN and CDR2 SVGIG (reference sequence). Trimming cost V 2 bases and J 4 bases, with 15 bases left between them. CDR3 residues: CAWSTNQGSYNEQFF. The CDR3 DNA reads TGTGCCTGGAGTACCAACCAGGGGTCATACAATGAGCAGTTCTTC.

This clonotype was detected a few times. The gene calls are TRBV7-3 and TRBJ2-3, with 7 bases matching TRBD2. Trimming took 2 bases from V and 5 from J; bases not matched to a gene: 4. The CDR3 is made up of 14 amino acids. Germline loops: CDR1 SGHTA, CDR2 FQGTGA. Here the CDR3 reads CASSLREREDTQYF. The CDR3 DNA sequence: TGTGCCAGCAGCTTACGAGAGCGGGAAGATACGCAGTATTTT. Together with reference TRBV7-3 and TRBJ2-3, the CDR3 gives the full variable domain: GAGVSQTPSNKVTEKGKYVELRCDPISGHTALYWYRQSLGQGPEFLIYFQGTGAADDSGLPNDRFFAVRPEGSVSTLKIQRTERGDSAVYLCASSLREREDTQYFGPGTRLTVL.

This clonotype came up a few times. The chain joins TRBV6-6 to TRBJ1-1; 11 positions agree with TRBD1. This CDR3 has 18 residues. Germline trimming cut 2 bases from V and 1 base from J; bases unmatched to any gene: 9. Germline V gives CDR1 MNHNY, CDR2 SVGAGI (reference sequence). This CDR3 is CASSYLRTGGGKNTEAFF. The CDR3, as DNA: TGTGCCAGCAGTTACCTCCGGACAGGGGGCGGTAAGAACACTGAAGCTTTCTTT.

The rearrangement links TRBV3-1 to TRBJ2-7; 9 positions match TRBD2. CDR3 length: 16 residues. V lost 5 bases to trimming and J lost 1 base; unmatched junction nucleotides: 9. Germline V gene sequence: CDR1 LGHDT, CDR2 YNNKEL (reference sequence). CDR3 nucleotides: TGTGCCAGCAGCGTTGTGACTAGCGGAGTATCCTACGAGCAGTACTTC. Translation: CASSVVTSGVSYEQYF.

The V gene is TRBV7-9, the J gene TRBJ2-2, with D possibly matching TRBD1 (5 bases). Germline V gene sequence: CDR1 SEHNR, CDR2 FQNEAQ (reference sequence). Trimming removed 5 bases at V and 6 bases at J, with 16 bases between. The CDR3 length is 15 residues. The CDR3 DNA reads as TGTGCCAGCAGCCTCCGGACACCCGAGGCCGGGGAGCTGTTTTTT. Translation: CASSLRTPEAGELFF.

The genes are TRBV6-1 and TRBJ1-2; D is uncertain. Trimming shortened V by 10 bases and J by 7 bases, and 19 bases separated the two germline ends. CDR3 length equals 13 residues. Germline CDR1 MNHNS, CDR2 SASEGT. The CDR3 region has the DNA TGTGCCACGACGCCCGGGCTCCTCTTTGGCTACACCTTC. This gives the protein CATTPGLLFGYTF.

This clonotype was observed a handful of times. The chain carries TRBV24-1 and TRBJ2-2; D ambiguous. V shed 0 bases and J shed 0 bases, with 10 bases lying between them. This CDR3 spans 17 amino acids. Germline lookup yields CDR1 KGHDR and CDR2 SFDVKD. The CDR3 nucleotides read TGTGCCACCAGTGATTTGGCAGCCCACGCGAACACCGGGGAGCTGTTTTTT. This codes for CATSDLAAHANTGELFF.

This clonotype was seen a few times. J is TRBJ1-1 and V is TRBV7-2; 8 positions match TRBD1. Germline values: CDR1 SGHTA, CDR2 FQGNSA. This CDR3 is built from 14 residues. With V trimmed by 5 bases and J by 4 bases, 6 bases remained unmatched. The CDR3 DNA is TGTGCCAGCAGCATGATCAGGGGGCCCACTGAAGCTTTCTTT. Residues: CASSMIRGPTEAFF.

A single count supports this clonotype. The rearrangement joins TRBV21-1 to TRBJ2-3. TRBV21-1 is assigned pseudogene status. The CDR3 spans 16 residues. Here the CDR3 DNA reads TGTGCCAGCAGCAATAATTGTTCAGATGACACAGATACGCAGTATTTT. It translates to CASSNNCSDDTDTQYF.

V gene TRBV3-1 combines with J gene TRBJ1-1, with TRBD1 as a possible D gene (6 bases). V was pared by 2 bases and J by 8 bases, with 15 bases between. Germline assignment: CDR1 LGHDT and CDR2 YNNKEL (reference sequence). The CDR3 has 14 residues. The CDR3 is CASSQPSRDREAFF. CDR3 in DNA: TGTGCCAGCAGCCAACCTTCAAGAGACAGGGAAGCTTTCTTT.

This clonotype appeared a few times. A junction end diverges from the germline sequence, so it may reflect a read error. The V call is TRBV12-3 or TRBV12-4, the J call TRBJ2-4; D tentatively reads TRBD1 or TRBD2 (6 bases each). CDR3 length: 14 residues. The CDR3 nucleotides are TGTGCCAGCAGTTTCGGGGGCGCCAGAAACATTCAGTACTTC. It encodes CASSFGGARNIQYF.

V usage is TRBV6-5 and J usage is TRBJ1-5, with a weak D call TRBD1 (6 bases). Trimming left V 9 bases short and J 7 bases short, with 13 bases between. CDR3 length equals 12 residues. From germline, CDR1 is MNHEY and CDR2 SVGAGI. The DNA for the CDR3 is TGTGCCAGTACTACAGGGAACCAGCCCCAGCATTTT. Translated, it gives CASTTGNQPQHF.

This clonotype was picked up a small number of times. The rearrangement uses TRBV20-1 and TRBJ2-1; 7 bases match TRBD2. The germline V gene encodes CDR1 DFQATT and CDR2 SNEGSKA (reference sequence). The CDR3 runs 15 residues. The V and J ends lost 0 bases and 7 bases, in that order; junction bases with no gene match: 9. The CDR3, as DNA: TGCAGTGCTAGAGATGCGAGCGGGATCGGGAATGAGCAGTTCTTC. Amino acid sequence: CSARDASGIGNEQFF.

This clonotype was counted a few times. The J gene is TRBJ1-2, the V gene TRBV20-1; 10 positions match TRBD1. The CDR3 is made up of 18 amino acids. The trim removed 4 bases at V and 5 bases at J, leaving 19 bases unmatched. CDR1 and CDR2 from the germline V gene are DFQATT and SNEGSKA (reference sequence). CDR3 loop: CSATRGGTGADSGYGYTF. CDR3 nucleotide sequence: TGCAGTGCTACCCGAGGTGGGACAGGGGCGGATTCTGGGTATGGCTACACCTTC.

This clonotype was counted only a few times. V and J are TRBV12-3 or TRBV12-4 and TRBJ2-2; the D is unclear. V lost 2 bases, J lost 7 bases, and 5 bases lay in between. This CDR3 spans 12 amino acids. The CDR3 is CASSLTVGELFF. CDR3 sequence (DNA): TGTGCCAGCAGTTTAACCGTCGGGGAGCTGTTTTTT.

A note on this clonotype: The conserved phenylalanine or tryptophan normally closing the CDR3 is absent here, so this likely arose from a read error. Because the CDR3's place on the DNA is in doubt, the DNA is left out and the CDR3 is given as listed by TCRdb. The gene calls are TRBV5-1 and TRBJ2-4; the table's D gene call, TRBD1, was not cross checked with the DNA. The CDR3 length is 13 residues, termini included. CDR1 is SGHRS, CDR2 YFSETQ, per germline. CDR3 protein: CASSPEPGRQSLL.

This clonotype was counted only a few times. The chain joins TRBV20-1 to TRBJ2-7, with no clear D. V lost 5 bases and J lost 1, with 15 bases in between. Per germline, CDR1 DFQATT and CDR2 SNEGSKA (reference sequence). CDR3 size: 14 residues. The CDR3 DNA reads TGCAGTGCTCTTATGGCGAGCCGATCCTACGAGCAGTACTTC. It translates to CSALMASRSYEQYF.

This clonotype has a handful of counts. The V gene is TRBV5-4, the J gene TRBJ1-6; D is uncertain. V gave up 0 bases and J gave up 8 bases, with 9 bases separating them. CDR3 length: 14 residues. Germline CDR1 is SGHNT and CDR2 is YYREEE (reference sequence). CDR3 protein: CASSLGVGDSPLHF. The CDR3 DNA reads TGTGCCAGCAGCTTGGGTGTCGGGGATTCACCCCTCCACTTT. Together with reference TRBV5-4 and TRBJ1-6, the CDR3 gives the full variable domain: ETGVTQSPTHLIKTRGQQVTLRCSSQSGHNTVSWYQQALGQGPQFIFQYYREEENGRGNFPPRFSGLQFPNYSSELNVNALELDDSALYLCASSLGVGDSPLHFGNGTRLTVT.

The sample holds a few counts of this clonotype. The V and J genes are TRBV11-2 and TRBJ1-1; the D is unclear. This CDR3 contains 13 residues. The V end was cut by 5 bases, the J end by 7 bases, with 14 bases between. Germline assignment: CDR1 SGHAT and CDR2 FQNNGV. CDR3 nucleotides: TGTGCCAGCAGCGCACGCGGGAGACTTGAAGCTTTCTTT. Translating gives CASSARGRLEAFF.

This clonotype has a handful of counts. The rearrangement joins TRBV6-5 to TRBJ1-2; a possible D gene is TRBD1 (6 bases). In germline, CDR1 is MNHEY, CDR2 SVGAGI. The V end lost 6 bases, the J end lost 4 bases, and 18 bases lay between the germline ends. The CDR3 is 15 residues long. The chain's CDR3 is CASSNGTPKLYGYTF. The CDR3 nucleotides are TGTGCCAGCAGCAACGGGACACCCAAACTCTATGGCTACACCTTC.

This rearrangement joins TRBV10-3 to TRBJ1-6; 8 bases line up with TRBD1. The CDR3 is made up of 15 amino acids. Germline loops: CDR1 ENHRY, CDR2 SYGVKD. The trim removed 0 bases at V and 8 bases at J, leaving 3 bases unmatched. The CDR3 reads CAISESPTGDSPLHF. The CDR3 bases are TGTGCCATCAGTGAGTCGCCGACAGGGGATTCACCCCTCCACTTT.

V gene TRBV2 combines with J gene TRBJ1-5, with 7 bases identical to TRBD1. V lost 7 bases, J lost 0 bases, and 12 bases stayed unmatched. The length of the CDR3 is 17 residues. Germline CDR1 is SNHLY and CDR2 is FYNNEI. The CDR3 is CASKDRTSPYSNQPQHF. The CDR3 DNA reads as TGTGCCAGCAAGGACAGGACCAGCCCTTATAGCAATCAGCCCCAGCATTTT.